What follows are 22 T cell receptor beta chains derived from one specimen sequenced in a study of cytomegalovirus exposure and HLA in healthy donors. The study ran its PCR with 60 Vbeta and 13 Jbeta primers. Data came from immunoSEQ multiplex PCR; TCRdb stores just in-frame clones and leaves some out. The repertoire holds more than 200,000 clones, with roughly 80% as singletons. Sequencing input: PBMCs. The receptors were sampled from a girl aged 2 to 9 in good health and CMV-seronegative.

Concerning this clone: One junction end does not reproduce the germline sequence, and a read error may be involved. This sequence joins TRBV11-2 and TRBJ2-7, with unresolved D. Germline loops: CDR1 SGHAT, CDR2 FQNNGV. The length of the CDR3 is 10 residues. The CDR3 DNA reads as TGTACCAGCAGTCACTACGAGCAGTACTTC. Its protein is CTSSHYEQYF.

V gene TRBV28 combines with J gene TRBJ2-6, with no clear D. The CDR3 covers 14 residues. The germline V gene has CDR1 MDHEN and CDR2 SYDVKM. The germline V and J ends were trimmed by 10 bases and 5 bases, with 15 bases remaining between them. In nucleotides, the CDR3 is TGTGCCACTCTCGCAGGCGATCGGGCCAACGTCCTGACTTTC. Translated, it gives CATLAGDRANVLTF.

The sample holds one count of this clone. The chain combines TRBV2 with TRBJ2-3, with 10 bases aligning to TRBD1. The length of the CDR3 is 18 residues. Germline V gene data show CDR1 as SNHLY and CDR2 as FYNNEI. V shed 8 bases, J shed 4 bases, and the junction held 18 bases outside the gene matches. The CDR3 loop reads CASLMAEWGQGSADTQYF. As DNA, the CDR3 is TGTGCCAGCCTCATGGCCGAATGGGGACAGGGGAGCGCAGATACGCAGTATTTT. Full variable domain (rest looked up from reference TRBV2 and TRBJ2-3): EPEVTQTPSHQVTQMGQEVILRCVPISNHLYFYWYRQILGQKVEFLVSFYNNEISEKSEIFDDQFSVERPDGSNFTLKIRSTKLEDSAMYFCASLMAEWGQGSADTQYFGPGTRLTVL.

This chain links TRBV5-4 with TRBJ2-7; D ambiguous. CDR3 length: 13 amino acids. Germline assignment: CDR1 SGHNT and CDR2 YYREEE (reference sequence). The V end was cut by 3 bases, the J end by 3 bases, with 10 bases between. CDR3 protein: CASSSRHNYEQYF. In DNA, the CDR3 is TGTGCCAGCAGCTCAAGACACAACTACGAGCAGTACTTC.

The rearrangement links TRBV5-1 to TRBJ2-3, with 7 bases fitting TRBD1. Per the germline V gene, CDR1 is SGHRS and CDR2 is YFSETQ. V was clipped by 8 bases and J by 1 base; unmatched bases: 4. The CDR3 totals 13 residues. The CDR3 bases are TGCGCCAGTCGACAGGGCGGCACAGATACGCAGTATTTT. The encoded protein is CASRQGGTDTQYF. The full variable domain, in which reference TRBV5-1 and TRBJ2-3 provide the parts outside the CDR3, is KAGVTQTPRYLIKTRGQQVTLSCSPISGHRSVSWYQQTPGQGLQFLFEYFSETQRNKGNFPGRFSGRQFSNSRSEMNVSTLELGDSALYLCASRQGGTDTQYFGPGTRLTVL.

The chain recombines TRBV10-1 with TRBJ2-7; 8 bases line up with TRBD2. J was trimmed by 7 bases and V by 3 bases; bases with no gene match: 14. Germline V gene data show CDR1 as WNHNN and CDR2 as SYGVQD (reference sequence). This CDR3 region has 16 residues. CDR3 in amino acids: CASSDVLGGLASEQYF. The CDR3 bases are TGCGCCAGCAGTGATGTATTGGGAGGACTAGCCTCGGAGCAGTACTTC.

The chain employs TRBV29-1 and TRBJ1-2; TRBD1 matches 8 bases. Trimming took 6 bases from V and 4 from J; bases not matched to a gene: 4. This CDR3 region has 12 residues. Looked up from germline, CDR1 is SQVTM and CDR2 is ANQGSEA. The CDR3 is CSVADRGYGYTF. The CDR3 bases are TGCAGCGTCGCCGACAGGGGCTATGGCTACACCTTC. The full variable domain, rest sourced from reference TRBV29-1 and TRBJ1-2, is SAVISQKPSRDICQRGTSLTIQCQVDSQVTMMFWYRQQPGQSLTLIATANQGSEATYESGFVIDKFPISRPNLTFSTLTVSNMSPEDSSIYLCSVADRGYGYTFGSGTRLTVV.

V and J are TRBV7-9 and TRBJ1-1; 9 bases fit TRBD1. The CDR3 has 14 amino acids. Trimming took 5 bases from V and 7 from J; bases not matched to a gene: 8. Germline V lookup: CDR1 SEHNR, CDR2 FQNEAQ (reference sequence). The CDR3 region has the DNA TGTGCCAGCAGCGCGGACAGGGGTAGTGGTGAAGCTTTCTTT. Its translation is CASSADRGSGEAFF.

The chain carries TRBV7-9 and TRBJ2-5; TRBD2 matches 8 bases. The CDR3 is made up of 14 amino acids. Germline CDR1 reads SEHNR; CDR2 reads FQNEAQ (reference sequence). Trimming at V came to 8 bases and at J to 5 bases, leaving 10 bases not matched to a gene. This CDR3 reads CASRLREDSETQYF. Here the CDR3 DNA reads TGTGCCAGCCGGCTGCGGGAGGATAGTGAGACCCAGTACTTC.

This sequence joins TRBV15 and TRBJ1-1, with TRBD1 identical over 9 bases. The V and J ends lost 4 bases and 3 bases, in that order; junction bases with no gene match: 6. Germline V lookup: CDR1 LNHNV, CDR2 YYDKDF (reference sequence). The CDR3 has 15 residues. The CDR3 sequence: CATSTGTGSYTEAFF. The CDR3 nucleotides read TGTGCCACCAGCACCGGGACAGGGTCGTACACTGAAGCTTTCTTT.

On this clone itself: A read error may produce the germline difference seen at one junction end. J is TRBJ1-1 and V is TRBV7-9; 10 bases align to TRBD1. The germline CDR1 and CDR2 sequences are SEHNR and FQNEAQ (reference sequence). This CDR3 region has 16 residues. The CDR3 DNA sequence: TGTTCCAGCAGCTCTACCGGACAGGGGGTAATTGGCGAAGCTTTCTTT. Protein: CSSSSTGQGVIGEAFF.

This clone was counted only a few times. The chain employs TRBV10-3 and TRBJ2-2; TRBD1 matches at 8 bases. With 8 bases clipped from V and 7 bases from J, the junction kept 9 bases outside the gene matches. CDR1 and CDR2 from the germline V gene are ENHRY and SYGVKD. The CDR3 totals 14 residues. As DNA, the CDR3 is TGTGCCATCGGGGCAGGGGGCGATGACGGGGAGCTGTTTTTT. Encoded protein: CAIGAGGDDGELFF.

The chain's CDR3 is CSARILPGGHEQYF. The CDR3 region has the DNA TGCAGCGCCCGTATTCTGCCAGGGGGTCACGAGCAGTACTTC. The chain is built from TRBV29-1 and TRBJ2-7; 7 nucleotides align to TRBD1. The CDR3 consists of 14 residues. The germline gives CDR1 SQVTM, CDR2 ANQGSEA. J was trimmed by 5 bases and V by 7 bases; bases with no gene match: 14.

The V and J genes are TRBV19 and TRBJ1-4, with 8 bases fitting TRBD1. The CDR3 has 17 residues. Germline CDR1 reads LNHDA; CDR2 reads SQIVND (reference sequence). Trimming removed 10 bases from V and 0 bases from J; junction bases left unmatched: 13. CDR3 in DNA: TGTGCCACGAACCGGGGACAGGCCCGAACAACTAATGAAAAACTGTTTTTT. As protein: CATNRGQARTTNEKLFF.

This clone was seen only a few times. The chain carries TRBV20-1 and TRBJ2-7, with 7 positions matching TRBD2. Germline V lookup: CDR1 DFQATT, CDR2 SNEGSKA (reference sequence). The CDR3 runs to 11 residues. With V trimmed by 6 bases and J by 5 bases, 4 bases remained unmatched. CDR3 DNA: TGCAGTGCAGGGACTACTGACGAGCAGTACTTC. Protein sequence: CSAGTTDEQYF.

The rearrangement uses TRBV6-5 and TRBJ2-7; tentative D call: TRBD2 (5 bases). The CDR3 has 12 amino acids. CDR1 is MNHEY and CDR2 is SVGAGI in the germline V gene. Between the trimmed V and J ends, which lost 8 bases and 9 bases, there was a span of 17 bases. The CDR3 reads CASGLNNGMQYF. The CDR3, as DNA: TGTGCCAGCGGTTTGAACAACGGGATGCAGTACTTC.

This clone was observed a few times. The chain uses TRBV11-3 and TRBJ2-7, with D tentatively TRBD1 (6 bases). Germline V gene data show CDR1 as SGHNT and CDR2 as YENEEA. This CDR3 has 12 residues. Trimming cost V 4 bases and J 5 bases, with 9 bases left between them. The CDR3 region is CASSSQGHEQYF. CDR3 nucleotide sequence: TGTGCCAGCAGCTCACAGGGCCACGAGCAGTACTTC. Supplemented by reference TRBV11-3 and TRBJ2-7, the full variable domain reads EAGVVQSPRYKIIEKKQPVAFWCNPISGHNTLYWYLQNLGQGPELLIRYENEEAVDDSQLPKDRFSAERLKGVDSTLKIQPAELGDSAVYLCASSSQGHEQYFGPGTRLTVT.

The chain uses TRBV28 and TRBJ2-2, with TRBD2 as a possible D gene (6 bases). V lost 6 bases and J lost 3, with 20 bases in between. This CDR3 region has 17 residues. Germline-derived CDR1 and CDR2 are MDHEN and SYDVKM. The CDR3 DNA reads TGTGCCAGCAGGCCCGTGACTAGTTTGGCTTACACCGGGGAGCTGTTTTTT. Protein product: CASRPVTSLAYTGELFF.

The chain carries TRBV6-5 and TRBJ2-5; D is possibly TRBD1 (6 bases). The J call is uncertain, as TRBJ2-7 better fits the DNA end. Germline values: CDR1 MNHEY, CDR2 SVGAGI. This CDR3 region has 13 residues. CDR3 sequence: CASSLQGSYEQYF. The CDR3 DNA follows: TGTGCCAGCAGCCTACAGGGATCGTACGAGCAGTACTTC.

The CDR3 here is CASSHDGNYGYTF. The CDR3 DNA is TGTGCCAGCAGTCACGACGGGAACTATGGCTACACCTTC. The chain has TRBV6-5 and TRBJ1-2, with no clear D. Per germline, CDR1 MNHEY and CDR2 SVGAGI. V gave up 5 bases and J gave up 2 bases, with 9 bases separating them. CDR3 size: 13 residues.

The chain employs TRBV5-1 and TRBJ2-7; D gene uncertain. The CDR3 length is 13 residues. Trimming took off 4 bases at V and 4 bases at J, with 12 bases between the two ends. Germline V gene sequence: CDR1 SGHRS, CDR2 YFSETQ. CDR3 sequence reads: CASSRLNEYEQYF. CDR3 sequence (DNA): TGCGCCAGCAGCAGACTCAACGAATACGAGCAGTACTTC.

This chain connects TRBV2 to TRBJ2-3; 10 bases are a match to TRBD1. The germline CDR1 and CDR2 sequences are SNHLY and FYNNEI. The trim removed 7 bases at V and 0 bases at J, leaving 13 bases unmatched. The CDR3 is made up of 18 amino acids. The CDR3 is CASISRPGTGASTDTQYF. The CDR3 DNA reads as TGTGCCAGCATTTCACGCCCCGGGACAGGGGCTAGCACAGATACGCAGTATTTT.